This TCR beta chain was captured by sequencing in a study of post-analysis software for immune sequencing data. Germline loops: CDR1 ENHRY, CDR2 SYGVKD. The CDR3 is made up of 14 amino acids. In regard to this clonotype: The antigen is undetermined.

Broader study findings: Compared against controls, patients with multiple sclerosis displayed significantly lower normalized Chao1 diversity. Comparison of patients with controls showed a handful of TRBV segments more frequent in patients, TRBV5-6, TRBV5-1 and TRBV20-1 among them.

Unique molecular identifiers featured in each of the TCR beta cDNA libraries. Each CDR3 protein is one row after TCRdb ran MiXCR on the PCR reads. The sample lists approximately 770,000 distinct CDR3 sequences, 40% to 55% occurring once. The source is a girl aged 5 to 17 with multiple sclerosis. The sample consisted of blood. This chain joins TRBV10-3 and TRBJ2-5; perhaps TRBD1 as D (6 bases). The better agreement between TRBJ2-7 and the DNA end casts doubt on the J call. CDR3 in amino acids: CATREQGRAYEQYF. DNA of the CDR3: TGTGCCACCAGGGAACAGGGAAGAGCCTACGAGCAGTACTTC.